This entry lists 10 T cell receptor beta chains sequenced from one sample in a study of response to subunit inactivated influenza vaccine. TCRdb passed the RT-PCR reads through MiXCR, listing each CDR3 protein once. The repertoire has 500,000 to 600,000 distinct CDR3 sequences, approximately 12% of them found once; the top ten carry 10%. Sequenced material: PBMCs from blood, taken on the day of vaccination. The receptor set was obtained from a man aged 45 to 65 who received an inactivated influenza vaccine.

This chain joins TRBV27 and TRBJ1-1; D ambiguous. The CDR3 runs to 14 residues. V was pared by 6 bases and J by 2 bases, with 13 bases between. From germline, CDR1 is MNHEY and CDR2 SMNVEV (reference sequence). CDR3 amino acids: CASRRGLSNTEAFF. CDR3 coding DNA: TGTGCCAGCAGGCGAGGGCTATCAAACACTGAAGCTTTCTTT.

This clonotype was counted a few times. The chain uses TRBV10-3 and TRBJ1-2; tentatively, D is TRBD1 (6 bases). V dropped 2 bases and J dropped 4 bases, with 8 bases sitting between them. Germline CDR1 ENHRY, CDR2 SYGVKD. CDR3 length: 13 residues. The CDR3 coding sequence is TGTGCCATCAGTGAGGTAGGGGGCTATGGCTACACCTTC. Its protein is CAISEVGGYGYTF.

This clonotype was seen only a few times. DNA of the CDR3: TGTGCCAGCAGCTTGGCCGGGACTAGCGGCTACGCAGATACGCAGTATTTT. It codes for CASSLAGTSGYADTQYF. V usage is TRBV5-5 and J usage is TRBJ2-3; TRBD2 matches 11 bases. V shed 0 bases, J shed 4 bases, and the junction held 7 bases outside the gene matches. The CDR3 is made up of 17 amino acids. CDR1 SGHKS and CDR2 YYEKEE come from the germline V gene (reference sequence).

The rearrangement links TRBV2 to TRBJ2-7; 8 bases are a match to TRBD1. The CDR3 is 16 amino acids. V gave up 3 bases and J gave up 3 bases; unmatched junction bases: 10. The germline V gene has CDR1 SNHLY and CDR2 FYNNEI. CDR3 sequence: CASSDDRGSYSYEQYF. As DNA, the CDR3 is TGTGCCAGCAGTGATGACAGGGGATCCTATAGCTACGAGCAGTACTTC.

This clonotype was detected a few times. The V call is TRBV5-1, the J call TRBJ2-1; TRBD1 matches 9 bases. The CDR3 is 16 amino acids. Germline values: CDR1 SGHRS, CDR2 YFSETQ. V lost 1 base to trimming and J lost 2 bases; unmatched junction nucleotides: 4. CDR3 loop: CASSLSRTGAYNEQFF. The DNA for the CDR3 is TGCGCCAGCAGCTTGTCGCGGACAGGGGCCTACAATGAGCAGTTCTTC.

This clonotype came up many times. The chain carries TRBV6-1 and TRBJ2-2, with D possibly matching TRBD1 (5 bases). The germline V gene has CDR1 MNHNS and CDR2 SASEGT. CDR3 length: 15 residues. Trimming pared 7 bases from V and 7 bases from J, leaving 19 bases between. The CDR3 DNA sequence: TGTGCCAGCACCCAACAGGCCCGGTTGGGCGGGGAGCTGTTTTTT. Its protein is CASTQQARLGGELFF.

The chain is built from TRBV6-2 or TRBV6-3 and TRBJ2-1; 7 positions match TRBD2. Trimming at V came to 6 bases and at J to 7 bases, leaving 9 bases not matched to a gene. From germline, CDR1 is MNHEY and CDR2 SVGEGT. There are 14 residues in the CDR3. The CDR3 spells CASRPGLGVNEQFF. The CDR3 DNA sequence: TGTGCCAGCAGACCTGGACTAGGGGTGAATGAGCAGTTCTTC.

The CDR3, as DNA: TGCGCCAGCAGCTCCCCAAGGGTTGGCTTAATGAATGAGCAGTTCTTC. This translates into CASSSPRVGLMNEQFF. V usage is TRBV5-1 and J usage is TRBJ2-1; D gene uncertain. The germline V and J ends were trimmed by 3 bases and 7 bases, with 20 bases remaining between them. The CDR3 is made up of 16 amino acids. From germline, CDR1 is SGHRS and CDR2 YFSETQ.

The rearrangement links TRBV7-2 to TRBJ1-3; D might be TRBD1 (6 bases). The germline V gene has CDR1 SGHTA and CDR2 FQGNSA. There are 14 residues in the CDR3. Trimming left V 3 bases short and J 3 bases short, with 9 bases between. The CDR3 spells CASSFQGFGNTIYF. The CDR3 DNA follows: TGTGCCAGCAGCTTCCAGGGGTTTGGAAACACCATATATTTT.

The J gene is TRBJ1-6, the V gene TRBV20-1, with 8 nucleotides matching TRBD1. V lost 3 bases and J lost 7; bases outside the gene matches: 8. The germline V gene encodes CDR1 DFQATT and CDR2 SNEGSKA (reference sequence). CDR3 length: 15 residues. CDR3 DNA sequence: TGCAGTGCTAGGGGGCAGGGGGCTAACAATTCACCCCTCCACTTT. Protein sequence: CSARGQGANNSPLHF.